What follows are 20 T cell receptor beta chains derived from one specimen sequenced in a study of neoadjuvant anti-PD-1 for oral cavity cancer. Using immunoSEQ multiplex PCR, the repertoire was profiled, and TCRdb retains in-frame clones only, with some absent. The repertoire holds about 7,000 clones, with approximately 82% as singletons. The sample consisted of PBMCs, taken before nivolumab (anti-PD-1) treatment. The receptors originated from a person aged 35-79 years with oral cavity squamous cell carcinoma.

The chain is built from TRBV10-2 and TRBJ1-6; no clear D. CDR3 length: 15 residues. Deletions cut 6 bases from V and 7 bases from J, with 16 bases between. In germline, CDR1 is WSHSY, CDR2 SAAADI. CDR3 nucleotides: TGCGCCAGCAGCCCGGCAAGGGCCGGGAATTCACCCCTCCACTTT. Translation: CASSPARAGNSPLHF.

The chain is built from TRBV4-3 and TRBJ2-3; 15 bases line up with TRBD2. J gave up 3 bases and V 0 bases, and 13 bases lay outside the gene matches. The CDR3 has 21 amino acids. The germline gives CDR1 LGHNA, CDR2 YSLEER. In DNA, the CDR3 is TGCGCCAGCAGCCAAGATGGGACTAGCGGGGGGCCGAAACCACCTACAGATACGCAGTATTTT. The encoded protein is CASSQDGTSGGPKPPTDTQYF.

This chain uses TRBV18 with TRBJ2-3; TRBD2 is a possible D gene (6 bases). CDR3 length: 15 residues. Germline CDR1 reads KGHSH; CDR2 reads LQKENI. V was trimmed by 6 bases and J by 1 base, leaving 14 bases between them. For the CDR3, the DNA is TGTGCCAGCTCGCGTTACGGGGGTGGCACAGATACGCAGTATTTT. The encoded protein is CASSRYGGGTDTQYF.

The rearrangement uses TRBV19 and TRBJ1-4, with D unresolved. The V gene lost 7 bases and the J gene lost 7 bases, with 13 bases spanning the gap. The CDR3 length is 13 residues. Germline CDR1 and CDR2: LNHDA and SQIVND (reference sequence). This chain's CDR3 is CASMSTAREKLFF. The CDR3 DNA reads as TGTGCCAGTATGTCTACGGCGCGTGAAAAACTGTTTTTT. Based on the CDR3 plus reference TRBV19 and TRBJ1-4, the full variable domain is DGGITQSPKYLFRKEGQNVTLSCEQNLNHDAMYWYRQDPGQGLRLIYYSQIVNDFQKGDIAEGYSVSREKKESFPLTVTSAQKNPTAFYLCASMSTAREKLFFGSGTQLSVL.

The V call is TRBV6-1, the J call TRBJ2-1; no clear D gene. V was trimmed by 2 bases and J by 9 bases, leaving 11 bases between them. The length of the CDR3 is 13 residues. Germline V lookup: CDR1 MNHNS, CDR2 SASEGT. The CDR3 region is CASSETRTTEQFF. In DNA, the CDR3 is TGTGCCAGCAGTGAAACCCGGACCACTGAGCAGTTCTTC.

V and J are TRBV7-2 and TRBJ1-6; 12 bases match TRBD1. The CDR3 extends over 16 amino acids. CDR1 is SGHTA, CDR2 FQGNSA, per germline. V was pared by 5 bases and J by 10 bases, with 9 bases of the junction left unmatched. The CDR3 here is CASSTGTGGVGSPLHF. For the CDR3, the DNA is TGTGCCAGCAGCACCGGGACAGGGGGCGTAGGGTCACCCCTCCACTTT.

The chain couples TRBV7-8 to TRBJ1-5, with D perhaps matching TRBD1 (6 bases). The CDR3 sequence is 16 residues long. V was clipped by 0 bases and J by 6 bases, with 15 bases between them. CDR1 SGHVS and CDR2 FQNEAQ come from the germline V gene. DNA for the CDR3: TGTGCCAGCAGCTTAGCGATTCAGGGGTTAGGTCAGCCCCAGCATTTT. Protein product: CASSLAIQGLGQPQHF. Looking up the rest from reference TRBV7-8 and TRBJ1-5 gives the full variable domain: GAGVSQSPRYKVAKRGQDVALRCDPISGHVSLFWYQQALGQGPEFLTYFQNEAQLDKSGLPSDRFFAERPEGSVSTLKIQRTQQEDSAVYLCASSLAIQGLGQPQHFGDGTRLSIL.

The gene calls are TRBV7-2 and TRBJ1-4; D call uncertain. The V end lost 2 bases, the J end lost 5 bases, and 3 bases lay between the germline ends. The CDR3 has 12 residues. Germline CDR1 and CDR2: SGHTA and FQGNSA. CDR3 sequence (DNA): TGTGCCAGCAGCTTACCGAATGAAAAACTGTTTTTT. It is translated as CASSLPNEKLFF.

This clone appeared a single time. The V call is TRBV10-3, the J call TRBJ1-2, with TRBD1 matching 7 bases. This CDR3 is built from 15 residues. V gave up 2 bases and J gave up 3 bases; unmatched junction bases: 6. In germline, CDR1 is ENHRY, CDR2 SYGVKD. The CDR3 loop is CAISEPSQGDYGYTF. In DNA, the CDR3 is TGTGCCATCAGTGAGCCCTCCCAGGGGGACTATGGCTACACCTTC.

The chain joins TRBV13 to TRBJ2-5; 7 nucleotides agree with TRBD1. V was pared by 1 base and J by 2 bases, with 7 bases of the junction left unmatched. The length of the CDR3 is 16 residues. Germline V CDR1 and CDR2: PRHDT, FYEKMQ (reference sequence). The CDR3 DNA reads TGTGCCAGCAGCTTAGCCGACAGGGTCGGTCAAGAGACCCAGTACTTC. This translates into CASSLADRVGQETQYF.

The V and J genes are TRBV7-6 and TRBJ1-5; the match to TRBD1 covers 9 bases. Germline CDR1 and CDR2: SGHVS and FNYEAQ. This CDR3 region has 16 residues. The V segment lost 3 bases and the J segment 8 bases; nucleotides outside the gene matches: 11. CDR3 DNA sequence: TGTGCCAGCAGCTTGGGGGACAGGGAAAGGAGGGAGCCCCAGCATTTT. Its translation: CASSLGDRERREPQHF.

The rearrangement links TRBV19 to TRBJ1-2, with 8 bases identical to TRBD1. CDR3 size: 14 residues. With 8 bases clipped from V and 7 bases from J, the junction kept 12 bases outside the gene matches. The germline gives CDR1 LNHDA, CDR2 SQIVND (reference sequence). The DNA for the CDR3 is TGTGCCAGTGGTCCCAGGGGGCGGGGTAGTGGCTACACCTTC. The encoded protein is CASGPRGRGSGYTF.

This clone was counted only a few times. The CDR3 coding sequence is TGTGCCAGCAAACCATCGACTGGGAGGTTGAACACTGAAGCTTTCTTT. Residues: CASKPSTGRLNTEAFF. This chain links TRBV7-9 with TRBJ1-1, with D unresolved. V lost 7 bases and J 0 bases, leaving 18 bases between the germline ends. The CDR3 runs to 16 residues. Germline V gene lookup returns CDR1 SEHNR and CDR2 FQNEAQ (reference sequence).

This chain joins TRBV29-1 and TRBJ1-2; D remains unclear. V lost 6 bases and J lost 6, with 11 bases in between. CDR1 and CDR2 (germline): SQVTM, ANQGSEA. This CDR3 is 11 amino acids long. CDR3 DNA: TGCAGCGTGAAGGGTACAGATGGCTACACCTTC. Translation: CSVKGTDGYTF.

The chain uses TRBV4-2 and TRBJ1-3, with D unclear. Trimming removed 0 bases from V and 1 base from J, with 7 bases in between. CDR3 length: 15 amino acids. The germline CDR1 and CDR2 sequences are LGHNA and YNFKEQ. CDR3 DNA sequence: TGTGCCAGCAGCCAAGATGGGAAGTCTGGAAACACCATATATTTT. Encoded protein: CASSQDGKSGNTIYF.

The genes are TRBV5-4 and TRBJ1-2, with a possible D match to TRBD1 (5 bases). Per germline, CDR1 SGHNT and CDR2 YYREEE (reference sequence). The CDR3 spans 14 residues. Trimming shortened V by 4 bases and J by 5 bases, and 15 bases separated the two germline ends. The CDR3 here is CASSPGWGEYGYTF. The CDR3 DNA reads TGTGCCAGCAGCCCGGGCTGGGGGGAGTATGGCTACACCTTC.

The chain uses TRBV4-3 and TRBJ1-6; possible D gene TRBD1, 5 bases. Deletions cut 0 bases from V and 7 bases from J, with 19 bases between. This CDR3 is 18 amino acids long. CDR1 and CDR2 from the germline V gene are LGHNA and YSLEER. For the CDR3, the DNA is TGCGCCAGCAGCCAAGAATTATTCAGAGACAGTATCAATTCACCCCTCCACTTT. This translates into CASSQELFRDSINSPLHF.

CDR3 sequence reads: CASSLGDRGTYEQYF. CDR3 DNA sequence: TGTGCCAGCAGCTTAGGAGACAGGGGCACCTACGAGCAGTACTTC. J is TRBJ2-7 and V is TRBV11-2, with TRBD1 matching over 8 bases. CDR3 length equals 15 residues. V lost 1 base to trimming and J lost 2 bases; unmatched junction nucleotides: 4. Germline V gives CDR1 SGHAT, CDR2 FQNNGV. The whole variable domain, remainder taken from reference TRBV11-2 and TRBJ2-7, is EAGVAQSPRYKIIEKRQSVAFWCNPISGHATLYWYQQILGQGPKLLIQFQNNGVVDDSQLPKDRFSAERLKGVDSTLKIQPAKLEDSAVYLCASSLGDRGTYEQYFGPGTRLTVT.

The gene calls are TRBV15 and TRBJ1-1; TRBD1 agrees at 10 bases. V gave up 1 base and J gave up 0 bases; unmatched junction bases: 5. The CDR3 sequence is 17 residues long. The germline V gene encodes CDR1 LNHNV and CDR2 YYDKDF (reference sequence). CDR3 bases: TGTGCCACCAGCAGAGTGTGGGGACAGGGGCTGAACACTGAAGCTTTCTTT. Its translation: CATSRVWGQGLNTEAFF.

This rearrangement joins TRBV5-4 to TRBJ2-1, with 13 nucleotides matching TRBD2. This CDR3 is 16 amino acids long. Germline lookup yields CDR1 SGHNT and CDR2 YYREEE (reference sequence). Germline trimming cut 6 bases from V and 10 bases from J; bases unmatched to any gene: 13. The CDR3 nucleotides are TGTGCCAGCACCTCTCTTCTTGGACTAGCGGGGGCCGAGCAGTTCTTC. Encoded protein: CASTSLLGLAGAEQFF.